This T cell receptor (beta chain) came from a study of shared clonotypes between healthy human individuals. Every donor was a Caucasian adult from Nashville, Tennessee. A CD45RA+ naive subset and a CD45RA-negative memory subset were split from CD4+ cells. The CDR3 has 16 amino acids. Looked up from germline, CDR1 is SGHDT and CDR2 is YYEEEE. Trimming took 2 bases from V and 4 from J, leaving 17 bases between them. Findings and caveats of the study: A limitation of the genetic and exposure-history diversity represented arose from few donors.

As handled by the study authors: ImmunoSEQ output held junction-only sequences without quality scores, so filtering differed. Profiling relied on immunoSEQ multiplex PCR, and the TCRdb table lists in-frame clones only, not all of them. Clone size and V and J calls were adopted from that table, with D and trimming inferred from the DNA. The table shows approximately 330,000 clones, with less than 75% occurring only once. Comments on this clone: Its matching antigen is unknown.

The sample comprised memory CD4+ T cells sorted from blood. Indicated subset: CD45RA-negative fraction. The chain links TRBV5-6 to TRBJ2-3; weak D call: TRBD1 (6 bases). The receptor's source is a man aged 25-45 years in good health. The CDR3, as DNA: TGTGCCAGCAGCTTTGCGATTAGACAGGAAGCAGATACGCAGTATTTT. It translates to CASSFAIRQEADTQYF.